This T cell receptor (beta chain) was found in a study of blood T cell repertoires in COVID-19. Study background: Samples representing acute and convalescent COVID-19 were sourced from the United States, Italy and Spain.

Per the authors' pipeline: Estimates of nucleated cell counts were drawn from the amplification of reference gene primers. Measured with immunoSEQ multiplex PCR; TCRdb has only the in-frame clones, and not every one. V and J calls and clone size are as listed in that table; D and trimming were resolved from the DNA. This repertoire shows 65,000 to 95,000 clones, 75% to 85% found once; its top ten account for under 25%. With regard to this clone: The germline gene is not matched at one end of the junction; a read error may be the cause. This same CDR3 is encoded by further DNA sequences in the sample.

The sequence was obtained from a woman between 45 and 65 years old with acute or convalescent COVID-19. The specimen was peripheral blood.

The CDR3 coding sequence is TGCGCCAGCAGCTTTGTAGGGAGGAACACTGAAGCTTTCTTT. This sequence encodes CASSFVGRNTEAFF. V and J are TRBV7-9 and TRBJ1-1; no firm D call. This CDR3 has 14 amino acids. Germline CDR1 and CDR2: SEHNR and FQNEAQ (reference sequence).